This T cell receptor beta chain was documented in a study of molecular identifiers for immune sequencing clone quantification. Study information: Four portions were sequenced after RNA from roughly 20,000 or 100,000 naive CD8 cells was split five ways in replicates.

Broader study findings: For effector cells, clones above 20 RNA copies held over 99% of molecules; for naive cells, under 1%. Underestimation of highly expanded clone sizes could arise where identical TCR molecules share a barcode.

The CDR3 length is 15 residues. Per germline, CDR1 SEHNR and CDR2 FQNEAQ (reference sequence). Between the trimmed V and J ends, which lost 2 bases and 0 bases, there was a span of 8 bases. It was with previously described methods and listed TCR primers that bulk TCR libraries were made. In TCRdb, the PCR reads were re-called with MiXCR into one record per CDR3 protein. This table has some 96,000 distinct CDR3 sequences, 20% to 30% appearing once. This clonotype has a count of ten or more. No antigen is known for it. The sequence was obtained from a human donor in good health. Some libraries in this study had Jurkat cell RNA spiked in. The sequenced sample was naive CD8+ T cells from blood, with Jurkat cell RNA spiked in. The subset denotes: FACS-sorted CD8+CD4-CCR7+CD45RA+ naive T cells. This chain uses TRBV7-9 with TRBJ1-5; D is possibly TRBD1 (5 bases). The CDR3 is CASSLQGGSNQPQHF. CDR3 sequence (DNA): TGTGCCAGCAGCTTACAGGGTGGTAGCAATCAGCCCCAGCATTTT.